This entry concerns a single TCR beta chain. Its antigen is unidentified. Vbeta (60) and Jbeta (13) primers were used in the PCR. In the original processing: Later, tens of millions of unique TCR beta chains were counted in an analysis, and about 10 million of them were shared. Libraries were prepared by immunoSEQ multiplex PCR; TCRdb keeps only in-frame clonotypes and omits some of them. Clone size and the V and J calls come from that table; the DNA yielded D and trimming. This table holds about 91,000 clones, more than 55% found once. This specimen comes from a study of cytomegalovirus exposure and HLA in healthy donors. Overall study results and limits: A later analysis showed HLA-associated TCR beta chains outstripping equally common others in clonal expansion. Among TCR beta chains, those listed as cytomegalovirus-associated numbered around 180.

The CDR3 length is 15 residues. V lost 8 bases and J lost 8, with 24 bases in between. Germline CDR1 and CDR2: SNHLY and FYNNEI. The sample was PBMCs. This sequence joins TRBV2 and TRBJ1-2, with D unclear. The sequence came from a human donor in good health. The CDR3 sequence: CASLLTGNAAPGYTF. CDR3 sequence (DNA): TGTGCCAGCCTGTTAACGGGGAACGCAGCTCCGGGCTACACCTTC.